This T cell receptor (beta chain) was recorded in a study of OX40 agonist ivuxolimab in advanced cancers. CDR1 and CDR2 (germline): KGHSH, LQKENI. Between the trimmed V and J ends, which lost 1 base and 5 bases, there was a span of 9 bases. The CDR3 is 14 amino acids. Study observations and caveats: There were also nonresponders showing low normalized T-cell clonal expansion.

Assay: immunoSEQ multiplex PCR; the TCRdb copy retains only in-frame clones and omits some. The sample has tens of thousands of clones, more than 75% seen once; the top ten hold roughly 13%. This clone was observed once. The antigen is not known. Sequenced here: CD4+ or CD8+ T cells sorted from blood, sampled in a trial of the OX40 agonist ivuxolimab. This sequence joins TRBV18 and TRBJ2-1; D not resolved. The clonotype originates from an adult with an advanced solid tumor such as melanoma, head and neck, liver or kidney cancer. The CDR3 protein is CASSPQARDNEQFF. For the CDR3, the DNA is TGTGCCAGCTCACCACAGGCGCGAGACAATGAGCAGTTCTTC.